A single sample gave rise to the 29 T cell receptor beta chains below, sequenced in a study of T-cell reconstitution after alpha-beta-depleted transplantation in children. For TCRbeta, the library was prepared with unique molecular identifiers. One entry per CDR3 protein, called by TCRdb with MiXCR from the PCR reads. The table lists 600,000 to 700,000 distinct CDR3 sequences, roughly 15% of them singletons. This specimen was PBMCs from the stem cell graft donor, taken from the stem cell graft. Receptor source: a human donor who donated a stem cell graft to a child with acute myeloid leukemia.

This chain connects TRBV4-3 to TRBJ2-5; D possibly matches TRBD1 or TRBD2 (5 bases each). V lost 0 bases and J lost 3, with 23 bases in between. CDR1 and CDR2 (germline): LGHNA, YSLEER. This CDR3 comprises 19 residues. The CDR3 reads CASSQDFGTWDGRKETQYF. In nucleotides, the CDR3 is TGCGCCAGCAGCCAAGACTTCGGAACGTGGGACGGTCGAAAAGAGACCCAGTACTTC.

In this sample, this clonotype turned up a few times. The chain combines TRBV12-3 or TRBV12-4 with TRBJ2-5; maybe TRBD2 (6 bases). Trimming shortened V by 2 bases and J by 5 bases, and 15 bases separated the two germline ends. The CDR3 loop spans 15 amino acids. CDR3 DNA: TGTGCCAGCAGTTTACGGCTAGCGCCTCCTGAGACCCAGTACTTC. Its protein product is CASSLRLAPPETQYF.

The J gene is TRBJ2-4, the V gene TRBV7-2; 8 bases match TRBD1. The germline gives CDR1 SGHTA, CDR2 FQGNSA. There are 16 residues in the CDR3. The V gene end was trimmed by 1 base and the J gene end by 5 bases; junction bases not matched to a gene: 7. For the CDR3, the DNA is TGTGCCAGCAGCTTAGAGACAGGGGTTTATGAAAACATTCAGTACTTC. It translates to CASSLETGVYENIQYF.

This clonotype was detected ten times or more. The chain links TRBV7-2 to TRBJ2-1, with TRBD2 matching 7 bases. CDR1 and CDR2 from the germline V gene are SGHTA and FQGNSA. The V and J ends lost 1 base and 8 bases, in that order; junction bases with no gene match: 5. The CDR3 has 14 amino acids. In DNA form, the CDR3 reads TGTGCCAGCAGCTTAGGACTAGCAGTTGATGAGCAGTTCTTC. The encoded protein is CASSLGLAVDEQFF.

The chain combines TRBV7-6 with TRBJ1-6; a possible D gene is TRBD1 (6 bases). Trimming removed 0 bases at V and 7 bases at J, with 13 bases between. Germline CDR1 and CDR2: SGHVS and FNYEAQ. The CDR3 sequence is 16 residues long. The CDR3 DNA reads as TGTGCCAGCAGCTTAGCGTGGGGGGGCTCGAATTCACCCCTCCACTTT. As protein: CASSLAWGGSNSPLHF.

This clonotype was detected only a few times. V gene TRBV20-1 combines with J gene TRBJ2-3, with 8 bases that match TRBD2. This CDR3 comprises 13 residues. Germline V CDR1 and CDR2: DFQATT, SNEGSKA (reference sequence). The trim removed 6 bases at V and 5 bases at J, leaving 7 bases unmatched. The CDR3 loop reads CSAGGARKDTQYF. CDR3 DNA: TGCAGTGCCGGGGGGGCCAGAAAAGATACGCAGTATTTT.

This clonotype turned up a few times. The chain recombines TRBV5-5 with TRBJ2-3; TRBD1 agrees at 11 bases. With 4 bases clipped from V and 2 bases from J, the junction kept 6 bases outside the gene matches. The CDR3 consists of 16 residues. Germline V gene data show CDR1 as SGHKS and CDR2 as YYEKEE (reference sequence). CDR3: CASSGGQGDFTDTQYF. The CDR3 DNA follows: TGTGCCAGCAGCGGGGGACAGGGGGACTTCACAGATACGCAGTATTTT. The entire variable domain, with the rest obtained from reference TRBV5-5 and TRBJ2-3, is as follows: DAGVTQSPTHLIKTRGQQVTLRCSPISGHKSVSWYQQVLGQGPQFIFQYYEKEERGRGNFPDRFSARQFPNYSSELNVNALLLGDSALYLCASSGGQGDFTDTQYFGPGTRLTVL.

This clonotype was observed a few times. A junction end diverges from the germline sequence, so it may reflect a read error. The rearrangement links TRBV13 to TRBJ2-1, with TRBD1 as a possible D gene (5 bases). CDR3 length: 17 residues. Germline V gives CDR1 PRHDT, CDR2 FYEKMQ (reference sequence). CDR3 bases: TGTGCCAGCAGCTCCAGGAAAGGGGTTAAGGATGAGCAGTTCGCGGTCTTC. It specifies CASSSRKGVKDEQFAVF.

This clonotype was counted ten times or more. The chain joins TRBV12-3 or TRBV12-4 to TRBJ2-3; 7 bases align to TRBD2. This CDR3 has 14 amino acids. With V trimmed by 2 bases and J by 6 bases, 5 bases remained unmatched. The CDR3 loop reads CASSLRQGGDTQYF. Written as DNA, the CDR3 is TGTGCCAGCAGTTTACGGCAGGGAGGGGATACGCAGTATTTT.

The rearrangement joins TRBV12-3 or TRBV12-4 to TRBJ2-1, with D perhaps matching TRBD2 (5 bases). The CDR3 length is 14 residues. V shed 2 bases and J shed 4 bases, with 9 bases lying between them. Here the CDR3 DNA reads TGTGCCAGCAGTTTATCGGGGAAGTACAATGAGCAGTTCTTC. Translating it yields CASSLSGKYNEQFF.

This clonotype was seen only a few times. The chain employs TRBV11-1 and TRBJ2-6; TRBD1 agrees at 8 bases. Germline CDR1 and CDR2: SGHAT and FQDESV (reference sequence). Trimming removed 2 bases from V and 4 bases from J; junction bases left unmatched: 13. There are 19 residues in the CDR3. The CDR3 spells CASSLRDRIILGGANVLTF. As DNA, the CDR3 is TGTGCCAGCAGCTTACGGGACAGGATAATCCTGGGGGGGGCCAACGTCCTGACTTTC.

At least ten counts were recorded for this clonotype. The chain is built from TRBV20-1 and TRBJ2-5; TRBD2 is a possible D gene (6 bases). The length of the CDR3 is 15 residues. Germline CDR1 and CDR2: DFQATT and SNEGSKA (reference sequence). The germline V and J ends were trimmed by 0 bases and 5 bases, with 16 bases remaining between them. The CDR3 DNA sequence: TGCAGTGCTAGAGATCGAGTCGGGGGAACGGAGACCCAGTACTTC. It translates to CSARDRVGGTETQYF.

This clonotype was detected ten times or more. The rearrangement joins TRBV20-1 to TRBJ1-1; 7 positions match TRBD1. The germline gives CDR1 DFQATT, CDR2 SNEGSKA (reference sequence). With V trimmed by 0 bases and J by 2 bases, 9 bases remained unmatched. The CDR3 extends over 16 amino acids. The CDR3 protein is CSARDPAGTENTEAFF. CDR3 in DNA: TGCAGTGCTAGAGACCCTGCAGGGACAGAAAACACTGAAGCTTTCTTT.

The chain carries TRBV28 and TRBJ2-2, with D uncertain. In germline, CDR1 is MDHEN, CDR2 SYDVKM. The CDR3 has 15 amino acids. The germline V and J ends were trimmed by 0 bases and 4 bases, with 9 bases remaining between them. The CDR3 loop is CASSLWASRTGELFF. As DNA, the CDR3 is TGTGCCAGCAGTTTATGGGCCTCGCGCACCGGGGAGCTGTTTTTT.

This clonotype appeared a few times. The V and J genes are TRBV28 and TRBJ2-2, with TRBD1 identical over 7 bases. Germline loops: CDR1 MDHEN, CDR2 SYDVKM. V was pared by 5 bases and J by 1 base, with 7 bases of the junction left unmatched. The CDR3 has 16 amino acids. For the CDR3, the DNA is TGTGCCAGCAGTCTAGGACAGGAAAAGAACACCGGGGAGCTGTTTTTT. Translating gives CASSLGQEKNTGELFF.

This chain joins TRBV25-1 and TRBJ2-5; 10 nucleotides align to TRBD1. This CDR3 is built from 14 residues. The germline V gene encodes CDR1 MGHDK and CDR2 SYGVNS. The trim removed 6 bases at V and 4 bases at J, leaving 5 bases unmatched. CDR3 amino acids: CASRDRGGGETQYF. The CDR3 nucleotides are TGTGCCAGCAGGGACAGGGGGGGTGGAGAGACCCAGTACTTC.

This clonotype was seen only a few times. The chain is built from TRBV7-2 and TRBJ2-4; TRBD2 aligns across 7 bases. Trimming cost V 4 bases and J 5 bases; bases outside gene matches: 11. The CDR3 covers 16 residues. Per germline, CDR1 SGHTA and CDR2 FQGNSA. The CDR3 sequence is CASSSHSGLAENIQYF. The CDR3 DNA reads TGTGCCAGCAGCTCCCACTCGGGGCTAGCGGAAAACATTCAGTACTTC.

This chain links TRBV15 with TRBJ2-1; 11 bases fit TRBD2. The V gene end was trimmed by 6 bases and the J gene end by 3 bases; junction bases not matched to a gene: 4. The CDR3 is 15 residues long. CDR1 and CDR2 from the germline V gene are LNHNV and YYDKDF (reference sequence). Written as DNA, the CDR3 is TGTGCCACCAGTTCCGGGACTAGCGGCTACAATGAGCAGTTCTTC. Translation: CATSSGTSGYNEQFF.

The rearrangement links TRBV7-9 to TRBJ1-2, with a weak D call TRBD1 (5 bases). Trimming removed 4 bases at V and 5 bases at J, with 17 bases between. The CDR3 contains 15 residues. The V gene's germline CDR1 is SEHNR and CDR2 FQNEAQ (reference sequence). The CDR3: CASSSNTGSLYGYTF. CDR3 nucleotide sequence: TGTGCCAGCAGCTCCAACACAGGATCCCTTTATGGCTACACCTTC.

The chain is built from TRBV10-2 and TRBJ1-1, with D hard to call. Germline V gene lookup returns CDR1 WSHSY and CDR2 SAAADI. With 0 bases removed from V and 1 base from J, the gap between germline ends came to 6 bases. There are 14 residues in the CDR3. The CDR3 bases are TGCGCCAGCAGTGAGTCGTCGGGGAACACTGAAGCTTTCTTT. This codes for CASSESSGNTEAFF.

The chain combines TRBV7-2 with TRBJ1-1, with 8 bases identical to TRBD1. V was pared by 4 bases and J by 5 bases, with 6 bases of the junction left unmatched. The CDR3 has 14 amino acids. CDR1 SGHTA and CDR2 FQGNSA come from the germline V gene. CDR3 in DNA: TGTGCCAGCAGCTCCCGGACAGGGAGAACTGAAGCTTTCTTT. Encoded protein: CASSSRTGRTEAFF.

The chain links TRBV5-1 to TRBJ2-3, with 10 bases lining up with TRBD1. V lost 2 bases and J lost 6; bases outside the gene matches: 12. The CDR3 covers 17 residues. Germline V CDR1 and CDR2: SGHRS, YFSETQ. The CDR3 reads CASSFGGQGTTRDTQYF. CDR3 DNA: TGCGCCAGCAGCTTTGGGGGACAGGGGACGACCCGGGATACGCAGTATTTT. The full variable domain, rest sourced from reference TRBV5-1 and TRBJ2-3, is KAGVTQTPRYLIKTRGQQVTLSCSPISGHRSVSWYQQTPGQGLQFLFEYFSETQRNKGNFPGRFSGRQFSNSRSEMNVSTLELGDSALYLCASSFGGQGTTRDTQYFGPGTRLTVL.

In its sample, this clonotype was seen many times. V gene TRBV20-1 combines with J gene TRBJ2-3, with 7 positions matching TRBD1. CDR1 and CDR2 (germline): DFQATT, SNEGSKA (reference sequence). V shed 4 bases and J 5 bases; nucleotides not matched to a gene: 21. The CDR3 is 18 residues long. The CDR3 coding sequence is TGCAGTGCTAAACCCATAGCCAAGAGGACAGGCGGAATAGATACGCAGTATTTT. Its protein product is CSAKPIAKRTGGIDTQYF.

The CDR3 sequence is CASSLTASGGPDTQYF. CDR3 bases: TGTGCCAGCAGCTTAACCGCTTCGGGGGGGCCGGATACGCAGTATTTT. The rearrangement joins TRBV7-8 to TRBJ2-3; 8 bases line up with TRBD2. The germline CDR1 and CDR2 sequences are SGHVS and FQNEAQ. J lost 6 bases, V lost 2 bases, and 10 bases had no gene match. This CDR3 has 16 amino acids.

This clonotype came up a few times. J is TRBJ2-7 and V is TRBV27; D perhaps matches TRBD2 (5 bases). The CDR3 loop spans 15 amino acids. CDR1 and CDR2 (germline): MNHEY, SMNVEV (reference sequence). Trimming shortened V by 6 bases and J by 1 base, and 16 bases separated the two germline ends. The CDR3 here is CASSPSPGGSYEQYF. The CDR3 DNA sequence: TGTGCCAGCAGCCCGTCTCCCGGAGGTTCCTACGAGCAGTACTTC.

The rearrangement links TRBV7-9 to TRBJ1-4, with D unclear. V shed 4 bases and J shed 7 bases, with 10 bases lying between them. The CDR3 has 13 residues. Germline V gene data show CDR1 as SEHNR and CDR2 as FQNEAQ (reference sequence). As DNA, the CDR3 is TGTGCCAGCAGCTCACGAGGGCCTGAAAAACTGTTTTTT. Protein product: CASSSRGPEKLFF.

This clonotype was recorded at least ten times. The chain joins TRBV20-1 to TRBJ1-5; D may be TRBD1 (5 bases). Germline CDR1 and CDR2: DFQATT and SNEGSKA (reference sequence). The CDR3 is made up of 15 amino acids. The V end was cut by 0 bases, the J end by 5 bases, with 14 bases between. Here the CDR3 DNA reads TGCAGTGCTAGAGACCCCGTTGGGGCTTATCAGCCCCAGCATTTT. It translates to CSARDPVGAYQPQHF.

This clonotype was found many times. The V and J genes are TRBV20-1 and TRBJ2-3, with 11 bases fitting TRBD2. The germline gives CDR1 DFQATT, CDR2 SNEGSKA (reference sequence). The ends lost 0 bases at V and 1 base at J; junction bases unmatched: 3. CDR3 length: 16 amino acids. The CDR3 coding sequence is TGCAGTGCTAGAGACCGGACTAGCGGGCGCACAGATACGCAGTATTTT. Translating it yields CSARDRTSGRTDTQYF.

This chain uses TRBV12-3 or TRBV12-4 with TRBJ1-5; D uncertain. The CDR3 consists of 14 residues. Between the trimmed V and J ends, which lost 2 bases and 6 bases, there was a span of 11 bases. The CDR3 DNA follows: TGTGCCAGCAGTTTACGGTGGGGAACTCAGCCCCAGCATTTT. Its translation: CASSLRWGTQPQHF.